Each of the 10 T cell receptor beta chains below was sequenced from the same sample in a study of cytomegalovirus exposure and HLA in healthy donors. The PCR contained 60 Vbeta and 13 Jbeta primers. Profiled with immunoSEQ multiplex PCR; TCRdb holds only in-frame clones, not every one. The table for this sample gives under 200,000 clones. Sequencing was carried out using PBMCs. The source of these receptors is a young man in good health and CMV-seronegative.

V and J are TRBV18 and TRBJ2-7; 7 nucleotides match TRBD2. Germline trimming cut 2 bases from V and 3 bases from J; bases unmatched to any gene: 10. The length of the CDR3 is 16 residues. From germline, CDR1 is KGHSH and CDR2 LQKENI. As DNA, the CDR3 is TGTGCCAGCTCACCAAAAAGGGAGGGAACCCACTACGAGCAGTACTTC. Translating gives CASSPKREGTHYEQYF.

The CDR3 loop reads CASSLGYSYEQYF. CDR3 bases: TGTGCCAGCAGCTTGGGCTACTCCTACGAGCAGTACTTC. The chain is built from TRBV7-2 and TRBJ2-7; D unclear. Deletions cut 3 bases from V and 0 bases from J, with 6 bases between. This CDR3 comprises 13 residues. The V gene's germline CDR1 is SGHTA and CDR2 FQGNSA. Full variable domain (missing parts from reference TRBV7-2 and TRBJ2-7): GAGVSQSPSNKVTEKGKDVELRCDPISGHTALYWYRQSLGQGLEFLIYFQGNSAPDKSGLPSDRFSAERTGGSVSTLTIQRTQQEDSAVYLCASSLGYSYEQYFGPGTRLTVT.

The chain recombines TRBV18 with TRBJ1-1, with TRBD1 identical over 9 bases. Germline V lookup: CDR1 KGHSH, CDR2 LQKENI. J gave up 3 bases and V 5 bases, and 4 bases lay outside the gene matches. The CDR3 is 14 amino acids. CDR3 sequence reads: CASSSTGGDTEAFF. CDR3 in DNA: TGTGCCAGCTCATCGACAGGGGGAGACACTGAAGCTTTCTTT.

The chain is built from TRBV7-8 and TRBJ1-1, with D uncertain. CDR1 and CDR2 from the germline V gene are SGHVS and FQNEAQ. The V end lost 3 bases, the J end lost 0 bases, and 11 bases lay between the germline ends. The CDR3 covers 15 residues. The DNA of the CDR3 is TGTGCCAGCAGCTTCAGTAAACAGTTGAACACTGAAGCTTTCTTT. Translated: CASSFSKQLNTEAFF.

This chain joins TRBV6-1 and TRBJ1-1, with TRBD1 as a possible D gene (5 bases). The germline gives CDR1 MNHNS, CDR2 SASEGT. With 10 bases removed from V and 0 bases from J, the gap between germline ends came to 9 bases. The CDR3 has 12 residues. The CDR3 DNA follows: TGTGCCATTTCAGGGCTGAACACTGAAGCTTTCTTT. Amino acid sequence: CAISGLNTEAFF.

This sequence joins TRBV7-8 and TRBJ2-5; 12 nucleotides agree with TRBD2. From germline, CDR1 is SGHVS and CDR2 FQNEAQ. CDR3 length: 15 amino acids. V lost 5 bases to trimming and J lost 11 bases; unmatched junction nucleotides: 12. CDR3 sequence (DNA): TGTGCCAGCAGCGCCCAGACTAGCGGGAGTGGGGAGCAGTACTTC. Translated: CASSAQTSGSGEQYF.

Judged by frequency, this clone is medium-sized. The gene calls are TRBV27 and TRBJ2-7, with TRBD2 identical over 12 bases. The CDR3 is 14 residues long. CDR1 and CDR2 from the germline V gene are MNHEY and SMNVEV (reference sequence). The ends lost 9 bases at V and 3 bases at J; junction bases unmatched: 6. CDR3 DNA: TGTGCCAGTCAGACTAGCGGGAGTATCTACGAGCAGTACTTC. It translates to CASQTSGSIYEQYF.

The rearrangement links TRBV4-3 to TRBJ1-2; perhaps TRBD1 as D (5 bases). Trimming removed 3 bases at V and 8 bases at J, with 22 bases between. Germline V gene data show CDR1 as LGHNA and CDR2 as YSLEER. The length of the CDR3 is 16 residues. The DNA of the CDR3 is TGCGCCAGCAGCCAGAGCCCGGGGGACCGCGTTATGGGCTACACCTTC. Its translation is CASSQSPGDRVMGYTF.

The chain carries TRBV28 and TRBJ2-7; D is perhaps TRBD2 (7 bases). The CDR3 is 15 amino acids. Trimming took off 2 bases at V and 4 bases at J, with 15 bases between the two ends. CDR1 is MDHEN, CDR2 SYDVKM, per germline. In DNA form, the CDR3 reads TGTGCCAGCAGTTTAAGGGGGGGCTCGTGGTACGAGCAGTACTTC. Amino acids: CASSLRGGSWYEQYF.

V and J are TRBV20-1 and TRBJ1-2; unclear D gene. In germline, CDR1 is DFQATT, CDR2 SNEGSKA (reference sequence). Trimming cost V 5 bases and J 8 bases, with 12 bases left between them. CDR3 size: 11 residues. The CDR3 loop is CSAPLPGGYTF. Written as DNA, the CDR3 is TGCAGTGCTCCTCTTCCCGGGGGCTACACCTTC.